A selection of T cell receptor beta chains follows, all from one sample in a study of blood T cell repertoires in COVID-19. Profiled with immunoSEQ multiplex PCR; TCRdb holds only in-frame clones, not every one. Altogether 250,000 to 350,000 clones are present, roughly 89% being singletons, with the ten largest covering 0.94%. The sequencing input was peripheral blood. The receptor set was obtained from a woman aged 40-49 years who had recovered from COVID-19. The CDR3 runs from the conserved cysteine through the conserved F or W. Each record gives: V gene, clone size, D gene, J gene, CDR3 protein, CDR3 DNA. D genes are given only for firm matches. A row's size may be missing; if present it is once, few, many or a size class.

TRBV24-1	.	TRBD1	TRBJ2-7	CATSDPGQGGYEQYF	TGTGCCACCAGTGACCCGGGACAGGGCGGCTACGAGCAGTACTTC
TRBV6-1	.	.	TRBJ1-4	CASSDVRGSTNEKLFF	TGTGCCAGCAGTGACGTCAGGGGTTCAACTAATGAAAAACTGTTTTTT
TRBV6-6	.	TRBD2	TRBJ2-7	CASSYGGGALEQYF	TGTGCCAGCAGTTACGGCGGGGGGGCCCTCGAGCAGTACTTC
TRBV18	once	.	TRBJ1-1	CASSPPPGKNTEAFF	TGTGCCAGCTCACCACCGCCAGGGAAGAACACTGAAGCTTTCTTT
TRBV5-1	.	TRBD2	TRBJ2-2	CASSGSGIHTGELFF	TGCGCCAGCAGCGGTAGCGGGATTCACACCGGGGAGCTGTTTTTT
TRBV9	.	TRBD2	TRBJ2-1	CASSVELAGVNEQFF	TGTGCCAGCAGCGTAGAACTAGCGGGAGTAAATGAGCAGTTCTTC
TRBV28	.	TRBD2	TRBJ2-7	CASRGLAGGPFNEQYF	TGTGCCAGCAGAGGACTAGCGGGAGGGCCTTTCAACGAGCAGTACTTC
TRBV25-1	.	TRBD1	TRBJ2-7	CASSPPGDRGNEQYF	TGTGCCAGCAGTCCACCCGGGGACAGGGGGAACGAGCAGTACTTC
TRBV23-1	.	TRBD1	TRBJ1-2	CASSQPGPQGAYGYTF	TGCGCCAGCAGTCAACCGGGGCCACAGGGGGCGTATGGCTACACCTTC
TRBV10-3	.	.	TRBJ2-1	CAFAPSRYNEQFF	TGTGCCTTCGCCCCTAGCCGCTACAATGAGCAGTTCTTC
TRBV24-1	.	.	TRBJ2-1	CATSGRGYNEQFF	TGTGCCACCAGTGGGCGGGGCTACAATGAGCAGTTCTTC
TRBV14	.	TRBD1	TRBJ2-3	CASSQDGWTGWGF	TGTGCCAGCAGCCAAGATGGATGGACAGGTTGGGGTTTT
TRBV5-4	.	.	TRBJ2-2	CASSEAGRNTGELFF	TGTGCCAGCAGCGAGGCAGGGCGGAACACCGGGGAGCTGTTTTTT
TRBV9	once	.	TRBJ2-1	CASSDRGGSYNEQFF	TGTGCCAGCAGCGATAGGGGAGGCTCCTACAATGAGCAGTTCTTC
TRBV30	few	.	TRBJ1-1	CAWWGGVNTEAFF	TGTGCCTGGTGGGGGGGGGTTAACACTGAAGCTTTCTTT
TRBV9	.	.	TRBJ2-1	CASSLLPGSSYNEQFF	TGTGCCAGCAGCCTACTCCCGGGGAGCTCCTACAATGAGCAGTTCTTC
TRBV27	.	TRBD2	TRBJ2-7	CASSFIGGTYEQYF	TGTGCCAGCAGTTTTATCGGGGGGACCTACGAGCAGTACTTC
TRBV28	.	TRBD2	TRBJ2-3	CASSLASGRLADTQYF	TGTGCCAGCAGTTTAGCTAGCGGGAGATTGGCAGATACGCAGTATTTT
TRBV7-8	.	TRBD1	TRBJ1-3	CASSLGQGTGNTIYF	TGTGCCAGCAGCTTAGGACAGGGAACTGGAAACACCATATATTTT
TRBV7-8	.	TRBD2	TRBJ2-2	CASSLSTAGGRTGELFF	TGTGCCAGCAGCTTAAGTACGGCGGGAGGGCGTACCGGGGAGCTGTTTTTT
TRBV2	few	TRBD1	TRBJ1-4	CASRGTARPEKLFF	TGTGCCAGCAGGGGGACAGCTCGGCCTGAAAAACTGTTTTTT
TRBV30	.	.	TRBJ1-1	CAWSVQQLNTEAFF	TGTGCCTGGAGTGTACAACAGTTAAACACTGAAGCTTTCTTT
TRBV23-1	.	TRBD1	TRBJ1-5	CASSRQKSGGCNQPQHF	TGCGCCAGCAGTCGCCAGAAATCAGGGGGATGCAATCAGCCCCAGCATTTT
TRBV28	.	.	TRBJ2-2	CASRKGGANTGELFF	TGTGCCAGCAGGAAGGGCGGGGCAAACACCGGGGAGCTGTTTTTT
TRBV5-1	.	.	TRBJ2-2	CASSLVFMGQAGELFF	TGCGCCAGCAGCTTGGTATTCATGGGCCAAGCCGGGGAGCTGTTTTTT
TRBV27	.	TRBD1	TRBJ1-1	CASSLQGAAGAFF	TGTGCCAGCAGTTTACAGGGGGCCGCCGGAGCTTTCTTT
TRBV24-1	.	TRBD2	TRBJ2-7	CATSGQPPLRRISGGPLYEQYF	TGTGCCACCAGTGGCCAGCCCCCCCTTCGGAGGATTAGCGGGGGACCTCTATACGAGCAGTACTTC
TRBV7-2	.	.	TRBJ2-7	CASSSPDRPTYEQYF	TGTGCCAGCAGCAGCCCGGACAGACCTACCTACGAGCAGTACTTC
TRBV18	.	TRBD2	TRBJ2-3	CASSSMGLAGNWGADTQYF	TGTGCCAGCTCGTCAATGGGACTAGCGGGTAATTGGGGCGCAGATACGCAGTATTTT
TRBV5-4	.	TRBD2	TRBJ2-2	CASSPGGLAGGSGELFF	TGTGCCAGCAGCCCTGGGGGACTAGCGGGAGGGTCGGGGGAGCTGTTTTTT
TRBV5-1	.	.	TRBJ2-7	CASSQARETYEQYF	TGCGCCAGCAGCCAGGCGAGGGAAACCTACGAGCAGTACTTC
TRBV3-1/TRBV3-2	.	.	TRBJ1-1	CASRRGQREAFF	TGTGCCAGCAGACGAGGACAGAGAGAAGCTTTCTTT